The 24 T cell receptor beta chains in this list originate from one sample, sequenced in a study of T cell repertoires in cytomegalovirus infection. TCRdb re-derived calls from the reads in MiXCR, one entry per CDR3 protein. The table includes under 200,000 distinct CDR3 sequences, roughly 21% detected once. Their recognized antigens are unknown. The sequenced sample was CD8+ T cells from cultured PBMCs, obtained from culture after CMV antigen stimulation. The receptor set was obtained from a human donor in good health (CMV status not recorded). Some clones in this sample may be carry-over from other donors' samples.

Judged by abundance, this clonotype is medium-sized. CDR3 sequence: CASSSGGTVNTEAFF. The CDR3 region has the DNA TGTGCCAGCAGCTCCGGAGGGACTGTGAACACTGAAGCTTTCTTT. The chain recombines TRBV7-8 with TRBJ1-1; possible D gene TRBD1, 5 bases. CDR3 length equals 15 residues. Per the germline V gene, CDR1 is SGHVS and CDR2 is FQNEAQ. With 4 bases removed from V and 0 bases from J, the gap between germline ends came to 12 bases.

V usage is TRBV3-1 and J usage is TRBJ2-2; D call uncertain. The germline V gene encodes CDR1 LGHDT and CDR2 YNNKEL (reference sequence). Trimming cost V 5 bases and J 3 bases, with 10 bases left between them. There are 14 residues in the CDR3. In DNA, the CDR3 is TGTGCCAGCAGCAAAGGACCATACACCGGGGAGCTGTTTTTT. This translates into CASSKGPYTGELFF.

This clonotype came up once. The DNA for the CDR3 is TGTGCCAGCAGTTATTACAGATATTATCTCTATGGCTACACCTTC. Translation: CASSYYRYYLYGYTF. V is TRBV6-2 or TRBV6-3 and J is TRBJ1-2; D remains ambiguous. The CDR3 runs to 15 residues. The V and J ends lost 3 bases and 4 bases respectively, with 15 bases between them. CDR1 and CDR2 (germline): MNHEY, SVGEGT.

This clonotype turned up a few times. CDR3 sequence (DNA): TGTGCCAGCAGTGATAGGTCCTCTGTTTATGGCTACACCTTC. This sequence encodes CASSDRSSVYGYTF. The gene calls are TRBV2 and TRBJ1-2; D gene unclear. Trimming took off 3 bases at V and 5 bases at J, with 13 bases between the two ends. The germline CDR1 and CDR2 sequences are SNHLY and FYNNEI. This CDR3 comprises 14 residues.

The J gene is TRBJ2-7, the V gene TRBV15, with 7 bases that match TRBD2. The CDR3 totals 13 residues. V was clipped by 5 bases and J by 4 bases; unmatched bases: 5. Germline CDR1 LNHNV, CDR2 YYDKDF (reference sequence). The CDR3 spells CATSWGSGYEQYF. The CDR3 nucleotides are TGTGCCACCAGCTGGGGTAGCGGGTACGAGCAGTACTTC.

This clonotype was counted a few times. This rearrangement joins TRBV9 to TRBJ2-5; 8 bases fit TRBD2. The CDR3 is 14 residues long. V gave up 3 bases and J gave up 2 bases; unmatched junction bases: 3. CDR1 SGDLS and CDR2 YYNGEE come from the germline V gene. The CDR3 bases are TGTGCCAGCAGCGCTGGGACTAGTCAAGAGACCCAGTACTTC. Translating gives CASSAGTSQETQYF. Looking up the rest from reference TRBV9 and TRBJ2-5 gives the full variable domain: DSGVTQTPKHLITATGQRVTLRCSPRSGDLSVYWYQQSLDQGLQFLIQYYNGEERAKGNILERFSAQQFPDLHSELNLSSLELGDSALYFCASSAGTSQETQYFGPGTRLLVL.

The V and J genes are TRBV5-1 and TRBJ1-2; tentative D call: TRBD1 (5 bases). The CDR3 is 14 residues long. Trimming stripped 4 bases from V and 6 bases from J, with 16 bases between. Germline lookup yields CDR1 SGHRS and CDR2 YFSETQ. CDR3 nucleotide sequence: TGCGCCAGCAGCGCGGACACTCTGAAGGATGGCTACACCTTC. This sequence encodes CASSADTLKDGYTF.

The chain joins TRBV7-2 to TRBJ2-7, with D tentatively TRBD1 or TRBD2 (6 bases each). CDR1 is SGHTA, CDR2 FQGNSA, per germline. Deletions cut 3 bases from V and 2 bases from J, with 11 bases between. The CDR3 sequence is 14 residues long. The CDR3 here is CASSFGGWTYEQYF. DNA of the CDR3: TGTGCCAGCAGCTTCGGGGGCTGGACCTACGAGCAGTACTTC.

In its sample, this clonotype was seen a few times. The chain couples TRBV20-1 to TRBJ1-6; TRBD1 might be the D (6 bases). The ends were cut back, 5 bases at V and 9 bases at J, with 23 bases in the middle. The CDR3 has 16 amino acids. CDR1 and CDR2 (germline): DFQATT, SNEGSKA (reference sequence). The CDR3 sequence is CSALPFGGLTPSPLHF. Here the CDR3 DNA reads TGCAGTGCTCTCCCGTTTGGGGGGCTCACCCCTTCACCCCTCCACTTT.

This CDR3 reads CASSLRAPSGPSGNTIYF. The CDR3 DNA is TGTGCCAGCAGCCTTAGGGCTCCAAGCGGACCCTCTGGAAACACCATATATTTT. The chain employs TRBV11-2 and TRBJ1-3, with D uncertain. The CDR3 is 18 amino acids. V dropped 5 bases and J dropped 0 bases, with 20 bases sitting between them. Germline V gene lookup returns CDR1 SGHAT and CDR2 FQNNGV.

A few counts support this clonotype. The gene calls are TRBV6-5 and TRBJ1-1; tentative D call: TRBD1 (5 bases). This CDR3 comprises 15 residues. Trimming took 6 bases from V and 0 from J, leaving 14 bases between them. The germline gives CDR1 MNHEY, CDR2 SVGAGI. For the CDR3, the DNA is TGTGCCAGCAGACCCGTGGGGGGGTTGAACACTGAAGCTTTCTTT. Protein sequence: CASRPVGGLNTEAFF.

This clonotype was found a few times. The chain links TRBV27 to TRBJ2-1; a possible D gene is TRBD2 (5 bases). The length of the CDR3 is 14 residues. Trimming cost V 9 bases and J 5 bases, with 17 bases left between them. CDR1 is MNHEY and CDR2 is SMNVEV in the germline V gene (reference sequence). This CDR3 reads CASLSTLGDNEQFF. In DNA, the CDR3 is TGTGCCAGTCTTTCAACCCTCGGGGACAATGAGCAGTTCTTC.

This clonotype was seen a handful of times. This rearrangement joins TRBV6-2 or TRBV6-3 to TRBJ1-6; perhaps TRBD1 as D (5 bases). From germline, CDR1 is MNHEY and CDR2 SVGEGT. V lost 5 bases and J 7 bases, leaving 15 bases between the germline ends. The CDR3 totals 15 residues. In DNA form, the CDR3 reads TGTGCCAGCAGTCGCTCGACAGAGACCAATTCACCCCTCCACTTT. Its protein product is CASSRSTETNSPLHF.

This clonotype has ten or more counts. The J gene is TRBJ1-1, the V gene TRBV7-2; no clear D. Germline V gene lookup returns CDR1 SGHTA and CDR2 FQGNSA. V lost 1 base and J lost 0, with 15 bases in between. This CDR3 region has 17 residues. Here the CDR3 reads CASSLEMIGLLNTEAFF. CDR3 coding DNA: TGTGCCAGCAGCTTAGAAATGATCGGGCTCCTGAACACTGAAGCTTTCTTT.

This clonotype was counted only a few times. This chain joins TRBV10-3 and TRBJ2-5, with TRBD2 matching 10 bases. V lost 2 bases and J lost 3; bases outside the gene matches: 18. This CDR3 comprises 20 residues. Germline values: CDR1 ENHRY, CDR2 SYGVKD. CDR3 sequence reads: CAISEKAGGQTLENKETQYF. CDR3 DNA sequence: TGTGCCATCAGTGAGAAAGCGGGGGGGCAGACTCTGGAGAATAAAGAGACCCAGTACTTC.

This chain connects TRBV6-5 to TRBJ2-3; D gene ambiguous. The V end lost 10 bases, the J end lost 1 base, and 9 bases lay between the germline ends. Germline CDR1 and CDR2: MNHEY and SVGAGI. This CDR3 has 12 amino acids. CDR3 DNA sequence: TGTGCCACATCCGTCGGCACAGATACGCAGTATTTT. This encodes CATSVGTDTQYF.

The V call is TRBV12-5, the J call TRBJ1-5, with D possibly matching TRBD1 (6 bases). The CDR3 length is 18 residues. V lost 3 bases to trimming and J lost 4 bases, with 22 bases between them. In germline, CDR1 is LGHNT, CDR2 FRNRAP. Written as DNA, the CDR3 is TGTGCTAGTGGTTTATTTCGGGGGGCAGGGGTCGGGAATCAGCCCCAGCATTTT. Translation: CASGLFRGAGVGNQPQHF.

This clonotype came up a few times. The J gene is TRBJ2-7, the V gene TRBV7-2; TRBD2 is a possible D gene (5 bases). The CDR3 runs 17 residues. V lost 1 base, J lost 0 bases, and 16 bases lay in between. Germline V gene sequence: CDR1 SGHTA, CDR2 FQGNSA. CDR3 residues: CASSLEDPGSRSYEQYF. In DNA, the CDR3 is TGTGCCAGCAGCTTAGAAGATCCGGGGTCCCGCTCCTACGAGCAGTACTTC.

The genes are TRBV20-1 and TRBJ1-3; D might be TRBD1 (5 bases). Trimming pared 3 bases from V and 4 bases from J, leaving 13 bases between. Per the germline V gene, CDR1 is DFQATT and CDR2 is SNEGSKA (reference sequence). The CDR3 is made up of 14 amino acids. In nucleotides, the CDR3 is TGCAGTGCTAGGTCTGAACGGGGCGGAAACACCATATATTTT. Translating it yields CSARSERGGNTIYF.

This clonotype was found a few times. The chain recombines TRBV6-5 with TRBJ1-2; unclear D gene. In germline, CDR1 is MNHEY, CDR2 SVGAGI. The ends were cut back, 5 bases at V and 8 bases at J, with 9 bases in the middle. This CDR3 is 11 amino acids long. Here the CDR3 reads CASSDNGGYTF. The CDR3 region has the DNA TGTGCCAGCAGTGACAATGGGGGCTACACCTTC.

This rearrangement joins TRBV27 to TRBJ2-7, with 9 bases matching TRBD1. Trimming removed 5 bases from V and 6 bases from J; junction bases left unmatched: 11. The length of the CDR3 is 15 residues. From germline, CDR1 is MNHEY and CDR2 SMNVEV (reference sequence). The CDR3 here is CASSTGTGRSGEQYF. The CDR3 coding sequence is TGTGCCAGCAGTACAGGGACAGGGCGCTCGGGCGAGCAGTACTTC.

The rearrangement links TRBV7-9 to TRBJ1-2; unclear D gene. With 3 bases removed from V and 0 bases from J, the gap between germline ends came to 11 bases. The CDR3 runs 15 residues. Germline CDR1 SEHNR, CDR2 FQNEAQ (reference sequence). The CDR3 nucleotides read TGTGCCAGCAGCTTTGGGAGTGAAGCTAACTATGGCTACACCTTC. Its translation: CASSFGSEANYGYTF.

The rearrangement uses TRBV7-2 and TRBJ1-2; D perhaps matches TRBD1 (6 bases). The CDR3 runs to 15 residues. With 1 base removed from V and 3 bases from J, the gap between germline ends came to 12 bases. In germline, CDR1 is SGHTA, CDR2 FQGNSA. CDR3 nucleotide sequence: TGTGCCAGCAGCTTAGGGCAGGGGTCCCACTATGGCTACACCTTC. Protein product: CASSLGQGSHYGYTF.

The chain employs TRBV12-3 or TRBV12-4 and TRBJ2-1; D is unclear. The V gene lost 5 bases and the J gene lost 5 bases, with 7 bases spanning the gap. This CDR3 contains 12 residues. CDR3 DNA: TGTGCCAGCAGTATGTCCCACAATGAGCAGTTCTTC. Translation gives CASSMSHNEQFF.